In this sample, the clone carrying this T cell receptor (beta chain) turned up a few times. This CDR3 has 16 amino acids. Trimming took 5 bases from V and 0 from J; bases not matched to a gene: 3. Germline-derived CDR1 and CDR2 are MDHEN and SYDVKM. Method: immunoSEQ multiplex PCR; TCRdb's copy keeps in-frame clones and lacks some. The data hold fewer than 350,000 clones, with 90% observed a single time. These data originate in a study of blood T cell repertoires in COVID-19. The TCR originated in a woman in her twenties or thirties with COVID-19, enrolled during active disease. The chain uses TRBV28 and TRBJ2-1, with 11 nucleotides matching TRBD2. What was sequenced was peripheral blood. The CDR3 sequence is CASSRLAGSSYNEQFF. As DNA, the CDR3 is TGTGCCAGCAGTCGACTAGCGGGAAGCTCCTACAATGAGCAGTTCTTC.